Shown below are 30 T cell receptor beta chains from a single sample sequenced in a study of blood T cell repertoires in COVID-19. The assay was immunoSEQ multiplex PCR, and TCRdb's table has in-frame clones only and misses some. Of under 350,000 clones in the sample, roughly 85% are singletons; the top ten hold roughly 4%. The sequenced sample consisted of PBMCs or T cells enriched from blood (not recorded which). These receptors originate from a woman aged 40-49 years with acute COVID-19.

The rearrangement joins TRBV28 to TRBJ1-3; 7 bases match TRBD1. The CDR3 covers 15 residues. Germline values: CDR1 MDHEN, CDR2 SYDVKM. With V trimmed by 3 bases and J by 0 bases, 2 bases remained unmatched. The CDR3 sequence: CASSFAGGSGNTIYF. The DNA of the CDR3 is TGTGCCAGCAGTTTCGCAGGGGGCTCTGGAAACACCATATATTTT.

This chain links TRBV7-9 with TRBJ1-2; D is possibly TRBD1 (5 bases). The CDR3 covers 16 residues. Germline-derived CDR1 and CDR2 are SEHNR and FQNEAQ (reference sequence). Trimming pared 1 base from V and 6 bases from J, leaving 18 bases between. The CDR3 DNA follows: TGTGCCAGCAGCTTAGGATCGCGGGGGATAGGAGATGGCTACACCTTC. Translation: CASSLGSRGIGDGYTF.

The chain couples TRBV10-3 to TRBJ2-5; D might be TRBD2 (5 bases). V was cut by 3 bases and J by 8 bases, with 19 bases left in between. Germline CDR1 and CDR2: ENHRY and SYGVKD. CDR3 length equals 15 residues. The CDR3: CAISEGSERGSTQYF. The CDR3 nucleotides read TGTGCCATCAGTGAAGGTAGTGAGCGAGGGTCAACCCAGTACTTC.

This rearrangement joins TRBV5-1 to TRBJ1-2; D gene uncertain. The CDR3 is 14 amino acids. The ends were cut back, 5 bases at V and 5 bases at J, with 16 bases in the middle. Germline V gene data show CDR1 as SGHRS and CDR2 as YFSETQ. DNA for the CDR3: TGCGCCAGCAGTCCGGGCGGGAGGGAGTATGGCTACACCTTC. This gives the protein CASSPGGREYGYTF.

The rearrangement joins TRBV19 to TRBJ1-5; 9 positions match TRBD1. The CDR3 consists of 16 residues. V lost 5 bases, J lost 6 bases, and 11 bases stayed unmatched. CDR1 and CDR2 from the germline V gene are LNHDA and SQIVND (reference sequence). CDR3 sequence reads: CASSPWPGTGTQPQHF. CDR3 DNA sequence: TGTGCCAGTAGTCCCTGGCCCGGGACAGGGACTCAGCCCCAGCATTTT.

This chain links TRBV5-1 with TRBJ2-5; maybe TRBD2 (6 bases). Trimming cost V 1 base and J 4 bases, with 11 bases left between them. Germline V gene sequence: CDR1 SGHRS, CDR2 YFSETQ. The CDR3 runs to 14 residues. The CDR3 DNA follows: TGCGCCAGCAGCTTGAGTCAGGGAGGAGAGACCCAGTACTTC. Protein: CASSLSQGGETQYF.

The chain uses TRBV5-4 and TRBJ1-2; 11 bases align to TRBD1. With 3 bases clipped from V and 6 bases from J, the junction kept 7 bases outside the gene matches. CDR3 length: 15 residues. Germline assignment: CDR1 SGHNT and CDR2 YYREEE (reference sequence). Here the CDR3 DNA reads TGTGCCAGCAGCTCAACTCGGACAGGGGGCCATGGCTACACCTTC. Protein product: CASSSTRTGGHGYTF. Using reference TRBV5-4 and TRBJ1-2 for the parts outside the CDR3, the full variable domain is ETGVTQSPTHLIKTRGQQVTLRCSSQSGHNTVSWYQQALGQGPQFIFQYYREEENGRGNFPPRFSGLQFPNYSSELNVNALELDDSALYLCASSSTRTGGHGYTFGSGTRLTVV.

V gene TRBV5-4 combines with J gene TRBJ1-4; D gene ambiguous. V was pared by 4 bases and J by 4 bases, with 5 bases between. This CDR3 contains 12 residues. Germline V gene lookup returns CDR1 SGHNT and CDR2 YYREEE (reference sequence). The CDR3 DNA sequence: TGTGCCAGCAGCCTACGTAATGAAAAACTGTTTTTT. Amino acids: CASSLRNEKLFF.

This clone was counted once. The chain combines TRBV24-1 with TRBJ1-2; D is undetermined. This CDR3 is 12 amino acids long. Germline V gives CDR1 KGHDR, CDR2 SFDVKD. Trimming took 4 bases from V and 6 from J, leaving 8 bases between them. CDR3 residues: CATSDPSDGYTF. CDR3 coding DNA: TGTGCCACCAGTGACCCGTCCGATGGCTACACCTTC.

This sequence joins TRBV5-4 and TRBJ1-1, with unresolved D. The CDR3 covers 14 residues. Trimming left V 2 bases short and J 8 bases short, with 16 bases between. In germline, CDR1 is SGHNT, CDR2 YYREEE (reference sequence). The CDR3 here is CASSFRQSVPEAFF. The CDR3 coding sequence is TGTGCCAGCAGCTTTCGTCAGTCCGTTCCAGAAGCTTTCTTT.

The V call is TRBV9, the J call TRBJ2-7; TRBD2 aligns across 8 bases. This CDR3 is 16 amino acids long. The V gene end was trimmed by 0 bases and the J gene end by 2 bases; junction bases not matched to a gene: 7. CDR1 is SGDLS, CDR2 YYNGEE, per germline. CDR3 sequence reads: CASSVDSGGPAYEQYF. The CDR3 region has the DNA TGTGCCAGCAGCGTAGATTCGGGAGGGCCCGCCTACGAGCAGTACTTC.

The rearrangement joins TRBV7-9 to TRBJ1-1, with D hard to call. The V end was cut by 7 bases, the J end by 1 base, with 13 bases between. The CDR3 extends over 14 amino acids. Per the germline V gene, CDR1 is SEHNR and CDR2 is FQNEAQ (reference sequence). The CDR3 coding sequence is TGTGCCAGCACAAGGGCGGAGGCGAACACTGAAGCTTTCTTT. Translation gives CASTRAEANTEAFF.

The count of this clone is one. This chain links TRBV28 with TRBJ2-4; the match to TRBD1 covers 11 bases. The junction had 4 bases not matched to a gene; V was cut back by 5 bases and J by 1 base. This CDR3 has 16 residues. Germline lookup yields CDR1 MDHEN and CDR2 SYDVKM. CDR3 region: CASSPGQGGAKNIQYF. In DNA form, the CDR3 reads TGTGCCAGCAGTCCGGGACAGGGGGGGGCCAAAAACATTCAGTACTTC.

The V call is TRBV19, the J call TRBJ1-1; D may be TRBD1 (5 bases). With 6 bases removed from V and 1 base from J, the gap between germline ends came to 12 bases. Germline CDR1 LNHDA, CDR2 SQIVND (reference sequence). This CDR3 comprises 14 residues. The CDR3 bases are TGTGCCAGTAGAATTCCGACAGCGAACACTGAAGCTTTCTTT. Its translation is CASRIPTANTEAFF.

The chain couples TRBV2 to TRBJ1-4; 9 bases are a match to TRBD1. The J segment lost 7 bases and the V segment lost 7 bases, leaving 7 bases of the junction unmatched. The CDR3 totals 14 residues. The germline CDR1 and CDR2 sequences are SNHLY and FYNNEI. In nucleotides, the CDR3 is TGTGCCAGCACCCGAGACAGGGGGATTGAAAAACTGTTTTTT. It encodes CASTRDRGIEKLFF.

The chain carries TRBV6-5 and TRBJ1-1; unclear D gene. Germline values: CDR1 MNHEY, CDR2 SVGAGI. This CDR3 is built from 13 residues. V was trimmed by 6 bases and J by 7 bases, leaving 15 bases between them. This CDR3 is CASRAGISGEAFF. CDR3 DNA: TGTGCCAGCAGGGCGGGCATCTCCGGTGAAGCTTTCTTT.

This clone occurred once. The V and J genes are TRBV5-1 and TRBJ2-7; D is possibly TRBD2 (5 bases). With 4 bases removed from V and 3 bases from J, the gap between germline ends came to 11 bases. The V gene's germline CDR1 is SGHRS and CDR2 YFSETQ. This CDR3 has 13 amino acids. The chain's CDR3 is CASSPPRGYEQYF. The CDR3 DNA is TGCGCCAGCAGCCCCCCCCGGGGCTACGAGCAGTACTTC. The full variable domain, in which reference TRBV5-1 and TRBJ2-7 provide the parts outside the CDR3, is KAGVTQTPRYLIKTRGQQVTLSCSPISGHRSVSWYQQTPGQGLQFLFEYFSETQRNKGNFPGRFSGRQFSNSRSEMNVSTLELGDSALYLCASSPPRGYEQYFGPGTRLTVT.

This sequence joins TRBV19 and TRBJ1-3; TRBD1 is a possible D gene (6 bases). The CDR3 length is 16 residues. V gave up 4 bases and J gave up 2 bases, with 15 bases separating them. The germline CDR1 and CDR2 sequences are LNHDA and SQIVND (reference sequence). This CDR3 is CASSTSGQITGNTIYF. CDR3 DNA: TGTGCCAGTAGTACCAGTGGACAGATTACTGGAAACACCATATATTTT.

There are a few counts of this clone. The chain employs TRBV7-2 and TRBJ1-1, with a weak D call TRBD1 (6 bases). CDR3 length equals 14 residues. V was trimmed by 4 bases and J by 4 bases, leaving 13 bases between them. From germline, CDR1 is SGHTA and CDR2 FQGNSA. CDR3 nucleotides: TGTGCCAGCAGCTCGCAGGGGTTGGGCACTGAAGCTTTCTTT. Protein sequence: CASSSQGLGTEAFF.

The chain carries TRBV3-1 (or the pseudogene TRBV3-2) and TRBJ2-1; 9 bases map to TRBD1. The CDR3 has 15 residues. Germline trimming cut 4 bases from V and 6 bases from J; bases unmatched to any gene: 7. Germline V gene sequence: CDR1 LGHDT, CDR2 YNNKEL (reference sequence). CDR3 DNA sequence: TGTGCCAGCAGCCTCCTCCGGACAGGGGCCAATGAGCAGTTCTTC. Translating gives CASSLLRTGANEQFF.

The V and J genes are TRBV29-1 and TRBJ1-3, with D uncertain. Per germline, CDR1 SQVTM and CDR2 ANQGSEA. V shed 6 bases and J shed 0 bases, with 9 bases lying between them. CDR3 length equals 13 residues. The CDR3 nucleotides are TGCAGCGTCATGAGGAACTCTGGAAACACCATATATTTT. Its translation: CSVMRNSGNTIYF.

The V call is TRBV3-1 (or the pseudogene TRBV3-2), the J call TRBJ2-1, with 8 bases lining up with TRBD2. Trimming cost V 4 bases and J 8 bases; bases outside gene matches: 10. The CDR3 length is 15 residues. Looked up from germline, CDR1 is LGHDT and CDR2 is YNNKEL (reference sequence). The CDR3 DNA is TGTGCCAGCAGCCCTAACGGGGGGGTCAAGGATGAGCAGTTCTTC. Amino acid sequence: CASSPNGGVKDEQFF.

This chain joins TRBV7-2 and TRBJ2-1; 9 bases agree with TRBD1. This CDR3 contains 19 residues. CDR1 and CDR2 from the germline V gene are SGHTA and FQGNSA. V shed 2 bases and J 0 bases; nucleotides not matched to a gene: 11. This chain's CDR3 is CASSLPGTGRYNSYNEQFF. CDR3 DNA sequence: TGTGCCAGCAGCTTACCCGGGACAGGGCGCTATAACTCCTACAATGAGCAGTTCTTC.

The gene calls are TRBV19 and TRBJ2-2; D remains ambiguous. The CDR3 length is 15 residues. V lost 7 bases and J 5 bases, leaving 17 bases between the germline ends. CDR1 LNHDA and CDR2 SQIVND come from the germline V gene (reference sequence). The CDR3 bases are TGTGCCAGTAACCAGTATATGGGCTGGACCGGGGAGCTGTTTTTT. Its translation: CASNQYMGWTGELFF. Full variable domain (outside the CDR3, taken from reference TRBV19 and TRBJ2-2): DGGITQSPKYLFRKEGQNVTLSCEQNLNHDAMYWYRQDPGQGLRLIYYSQIVNDFQKGDIAEGYSVSREKKESFPLTVTSAQKNPTAFYLCASNQYMGWTGELFFGEGSRLTVL.

The rearrangement joins TRBV5-6 to TRBJ2-2, with 8 positions matching TRBD1. V lost 4 bases and J lost 4; bases outside the gene matches: 9. Germline V CDR1 and CDR2: SGHDT, YYEEEE. The CDR3 extends over 16 amino acids. The CDR3 DNA follows: TGTGCCAGCAGCCCTGAGACAGGGGTGAGCACCGGGGAGCTGTTTTTT. Encoded protein: CASSPETGVSTGELFF.

The genes are TRBV6-2 or TRBV6-3 and TRBJ1-5, with TRBD1 matching 10 bases. The germline V gene has CDR1 MNHEY and CDR2 SVGEGT. With V trimmed by 5 bases and J by 0 bases, 10 bases remained unmatched. The CDR3 sequence is 18 residues long. The chain's CDR3 is CASSSGGQGGYSNQPQHF. DNA for the CDR3: TGTGCCAGCAGTAGTGGTGGACAGGGGGGGTATAGCAATCAGCCCCAGCATTTT.

The chain links TRBV14 to TRBJ1-2; maybe TRBD1 (6 bases). Germline CDR1 and CDR2: SGHDN and FVKESK. CDR3 length: 18 amino acids. Trimming left V 2 bases short and J 1 base short, with 20 bases between. DNA for the CDR3: TGTGCCAGCAGCCAATATCCCCGGACAGCTGATAATAACTATGGCTACACCTTC. Translating it yields CASSQYPRTADNNYGYTF.

The genes are TRBV24-1 and TRBJ2-3; a weak D match, TRBD2 (6 bases). Per the germline V gene, CDR1 is KGHDR and CDR2 is SFDVKD. V was clipped by 0 bases and J by 1 base, with 10 bases between them. This CDR3 region has 16 residues. The CDR3 is CATSDLVPGGTDTQYF. The CDR3 nucleotides read TGTGCCACCAGTGATTTGGTCCCGGGGGGCACAGATACGCAGTATTTT.

J is TRBJ1-4 and V is TRBV28; the D gene is possibly TRBD1 (6 bases). The CDR3 totals 15 residues. CDR1 and CDR2 (germline): MDHEN, SYDVKM. V shed 6 bases and J shed 8 bases, with 19 bases lying between them. This chain's CDR3 is CASSSRDTVAEKLFF. Here the CDR3 DNA reads TGTGCCAGCAGCAGCCGGGACACCGTCGCCGAAAAACTGTTTTTT. Looking up the rest from reference TRBV28 and TRBJ1-4 gives the full variable domain: DVKVTQSSRYLVKRTGEKVFLECVQDMDHENMFWYRQDPGLGLRLIYFSYDVKMKEKGDIPEGYSVSREKKERFSLILESASTNQTSMYLCASSSRDTVAEKLFFGSGTQLSVL.

The V call is TRBV5-4, the J call TRBJ2-2; 10 bases align to TRBD2. Germline CDR1 and CDR2: SGHNT and YYREEE (reference sequence). The V gene end was trimmed by 0 bases and the J gene end by 4 bases; junction bases not matched to a gene: 6. The CDR3 has 17 residues. Here the CDR3 DNA reads TGTGCCAGCAGCTTGGCCCAAGCGGGAGGGCCCACCGGGGAGCTGTTTTTT. Amino acid sequence: CASSLAQAGGPTGELFF. The full variable domain, with the rest looked up from reference TRBV5-4 and TRBJ2-2, is ETGVTQSPTHLIKTRGQQVTLRCSSQSGHNTVSWYQQALGQGPQFIFQYYREEENGRGNFPPRFSGLQFPNYSSELNVNALELDDSALYLCASSLAQAGGPTGELFFGEGSRLTVL.